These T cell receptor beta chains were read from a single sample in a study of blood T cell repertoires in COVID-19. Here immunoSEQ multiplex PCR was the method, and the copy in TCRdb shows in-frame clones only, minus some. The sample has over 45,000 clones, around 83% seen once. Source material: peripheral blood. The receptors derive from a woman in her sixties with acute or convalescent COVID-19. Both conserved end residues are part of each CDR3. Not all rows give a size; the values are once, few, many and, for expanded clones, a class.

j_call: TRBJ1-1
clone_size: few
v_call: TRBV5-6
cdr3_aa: CASSLQGAVDTEAFF

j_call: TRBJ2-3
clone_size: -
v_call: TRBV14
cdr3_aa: CASSQDRLAGADTQYF

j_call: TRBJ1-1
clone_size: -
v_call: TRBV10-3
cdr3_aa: CAISETANTEAFF

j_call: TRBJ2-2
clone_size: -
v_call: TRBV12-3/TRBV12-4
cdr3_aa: CASSFSDTGELFF

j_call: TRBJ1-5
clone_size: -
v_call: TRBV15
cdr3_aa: CATSRDPKNQPQHF

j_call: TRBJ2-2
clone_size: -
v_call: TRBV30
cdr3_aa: CAHQGVNTNTGELFF

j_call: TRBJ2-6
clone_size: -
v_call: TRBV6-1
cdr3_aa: CASSEFQGTTSGANVLTF

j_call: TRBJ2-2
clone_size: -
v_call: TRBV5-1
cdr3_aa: CASSAGLVNTGELFF

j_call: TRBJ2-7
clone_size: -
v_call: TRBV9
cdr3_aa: CASSVALGSGTSGSYEQYF

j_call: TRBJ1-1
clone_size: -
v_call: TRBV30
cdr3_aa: CAWAPTGFYTEAFF

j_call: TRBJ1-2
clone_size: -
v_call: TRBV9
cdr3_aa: CASSVGEGGLYGYTF

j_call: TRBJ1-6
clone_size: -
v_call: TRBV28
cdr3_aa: CASSERVFTNSPLHF

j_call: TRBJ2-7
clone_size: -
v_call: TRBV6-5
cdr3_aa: CAYLGTSGYEQYF

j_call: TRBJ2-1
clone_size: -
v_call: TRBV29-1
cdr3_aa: CSVSGGQDYDEQFF

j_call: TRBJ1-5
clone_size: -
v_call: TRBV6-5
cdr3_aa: CASSSTGVSNQPQHF

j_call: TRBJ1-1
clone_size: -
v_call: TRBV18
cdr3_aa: CASSTDRGLPNTEAFF

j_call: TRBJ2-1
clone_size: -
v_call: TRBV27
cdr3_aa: CASSPWTDNEQFF

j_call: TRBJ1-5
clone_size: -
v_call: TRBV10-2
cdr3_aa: CASRQGGNQPQHF

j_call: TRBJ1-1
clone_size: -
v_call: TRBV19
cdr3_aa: CASSQGQSNTEAFF

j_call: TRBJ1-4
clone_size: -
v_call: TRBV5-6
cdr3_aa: CASSLGLRAREGKSEKLFF

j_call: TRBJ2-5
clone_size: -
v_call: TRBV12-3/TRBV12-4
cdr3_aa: CASSWAGSETQYF

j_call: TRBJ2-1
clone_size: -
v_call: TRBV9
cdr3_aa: CASSVATDRGPNEQFF

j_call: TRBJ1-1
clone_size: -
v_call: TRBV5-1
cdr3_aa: CASSLPGELNTEAFF

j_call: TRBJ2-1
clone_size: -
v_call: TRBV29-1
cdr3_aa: CSVTPRLAGGSYNEQFF

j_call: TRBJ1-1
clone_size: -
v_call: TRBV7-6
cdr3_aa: CASSPPGTGGWTEAFF

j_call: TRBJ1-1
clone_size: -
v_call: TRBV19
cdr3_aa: CASSKLQGVNTEAFF

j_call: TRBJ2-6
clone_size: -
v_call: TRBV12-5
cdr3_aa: CASGLVQGQTNKTSGANVLTF

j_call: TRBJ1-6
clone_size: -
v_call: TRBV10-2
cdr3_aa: CASSDNLGTANSPLHF